The 6 T cell receptor beta chains in this list originate from one sample, sequenced in a study of blood T cell repertoires in COVID-19. The data were produced by immunoSEQ multiplex PCR, yet TCRdb's version contains in-frame clones alone and is incomplete. The sample holds over 300,000 clones, around nine tenths seen once. Sequenced material: PBMCs or T cells enriched from blood (not recorded which). The receptors were sampled from a woman aged 25-40 years with acute COVID-19.

The rearrangement links TRBV12-5 to TRBJ1-1; D possibly corresponds to TRBD1 (6 bases). The germline CDR1 and CDR2 sequences are LGHNT and FRNRAP. CDR3 length: 16 amino acids. With 0 bases removed from V and 1 base from J, the gap between germline ends came to 12 bases. The CDR3 sequence: CASGLVLTGGNTEAFF. As DNA, the CDR3 is TGTGCTAGTGGTTTGGTACTGACAGGCGGGAACACTGAAGCTTTCTTT.

This chain uses TRBV4-1 with TRBJ1-1; D is unclear. V was clipped by 5 bases and J by 0 bases, with 16 bases between them. Germline CDR1 is MGHRA and CDR2 is YSYEKL. The CDR3 has 16 residues. The CDR3 loop is CASSDRPEYMNTEAFF. DNA for the CDR3: TGCGCCAGCAGCGACCGACCGGAGTACATGAACACTGAAGCTTTCTTT.

In this sample, this clone turned up a few times. The genes are TRBV28 and TRBJ1-3, with a possible D match to TRBD1 (6 bases). Trimming left V 3 bases short and J 4 bases short, with 16 bases between. The CDR3 has 16 amino acids. Germline loops: CDR1 MDHEN, CDR2 SYDVKM. The DNA for the CDR3 is TGTGCCAGCAGTTTTAATCGGGACACGTCAGGAAACACCATATATTTT. Its translation: CASSFNRDTSGNTIYF.

The chain links TRBV9 to TRBJ2-1, with D tentatively TRBD2 (5 bases). This CDR3 has 15 amino acids. V was cut by 0 bases and J by 9 bases, with 16 bases left in between. The germline V gene encodes CDR1 SGDLS and CDR2 YYNGEE. DNA for the CDR3: TGTGCCAGCAGCGTAGGGCTAGAGGTCGGAGGTGAGCAGTTCTTC. Translation gives CASSVGLEVGGEQFF.

The rearrangement joins TRBV7-9 to TRBJ1-2; no clear D gene. The germline V and J ends were trimmed by 4 bases and 5 bases, with 20 bases remaining between them. This CDR3 comprises 16 residues. Germline loops: CDR1 SEHNR, CDR2 FQNEAQ (reference sequence). The CDR3 DNA is TGTGCCAGCAGCTCCCCCCCCAGCCTAGCGCTTTATGGCTACACCTTC. Protein product: CASSSPPSLALYGYTF.

The chain recombines TRBV3-1 (or the pseudogene TRBV3-2) with TRBJ1-2; no firm D call. CDR3 length equals 15 residues. Germline assignment: CDR1 LGHDT and CDR2 YNNKEL (reference sequence). The V gene lost 11 bases and the J gene lost 1 base, with 20 bases spanning the gap. In DNA form, the CDR3 reads TGTGCCGGAACGGAGGGCCCTCCACGTAACTATGGCTACACCTTC. Protein sequence: CAGTEGPPRNYGYTF.